This T cell receptor beta chain was captured by sequencing in a study of cytomegalovirus exposure and HLA in healthy donors. Deletions cut 7 bases from V and 2 bases from J, with 9 bases between. The CDR3 loop spans 12 amino acids. CDR1 and CDR2 from the germline V gene are MNHNS and SASEGT. The PCR was carried out with 60 Vbeta primers and 13 Jbeta primers. Some clones are missing from TCRdb's copy, which holds only in-frame ones; the method was immunoSEQ multiplex PCR. The sample records around 91,000 clones, around 78% being singletons. With respect to this clone: The target antigen is unknown.

Findings of the study overall: Most CMV-associated TCR beta chains appeared HLA-restricted in a later analysis. What a later analysis showed was that several of the most significant clusters appeared linked to common viral pathogens.

The chain has TRBV6-1 and TRBJ2-7, with a tentative D call TRBD1 (6 bases). The sequenced sample consisted of PBMCs. The origin of this receptor is a male donor in good health and CMV-seropositive. The CDR3 reads CASTRGPYEQYF. CDR3 sequence (DNA): TGTGCCAGCACCAGGGGACCCTACGAGCAGTACTTC.